The 30 T cell receptor beta chains below were found in one sample sequenced in a study of T cells in Graves' hyperthyroidism and ophthalmopathy. It was RNA transcripts that yielded the amplified TCR beta CDR3 regions. First-round RT-PCR of the TCR CDR3 relied on the HTBI primer set. TCRdb itself ran the multiplex PCR reads through MiXCR, one entry per CDR3 protein. The top ten hold 19% of the sample, which has 450,000 to 700,000 distinct CDR3 sequences, about half seen once. Sequencing was carried out using peripheral blood or thyroid tissue (not recorded which). These receptors all come from an adult woman with Graves' disease, either hyperthyroidism or ophthalmopathy (not recorded which).

This clonotype came up many times. V gene TRBV9 combines with J gene TRBJ2-6; D possibly corresponds to TRBD2 (7 bases). V lost 7 bases and J lost 1, with 15 bases in between. The CDR3 sequence is 16 residues long. The germline V gene has CDR1 SGDLS and CDR2 YYNGEE. The CDR3 DNA sequence: TGTGCCAGCCGGGGGGCTCGCTCTTCTGGGGCCAACGTCCTGACTTTC. Translating gives CASRGARSSGANVLTF.

This clonotype was seen only once. CDR3 residues: CASSLLSGSPYF. DNA for the CDR3: TGTGCCAGCAGTCTCCTTAGCGGGAGTCCGTACTTC. The chain combines TRBV25-1 with TRBJ2-7, with 9 bases matching TRBD2. The CDR3 totals 12 residues. CDR1 is MGHDK and CDR2 is SYGVNS in the germline V gene. The V and J ends lost 5 bases and 12 bases, in that order; junction bases with no gene match: 8.

In DNA form, the CDR3 reads TGTGCCAGCACTTGGACAGGGTGGGAGACCCAGTACTTC. It yields the protein CASTWTGWETQYF. The chain is built from TRBV2 and TRBJ2-5, with TRBD1 matching 8 bases. The CDR3 consists of 13 residues. CDR1 SNHLY and CDR2 FYNNEI come from the germline V gene. V lost 7 bases to trimming and J lost 5 bases; unmatched junction nucleotides: 6. The variable domain in full, with the rest retrieved from reference TRBV2 and TRBJ2-5, is EPEVTQTPSHQVTQMGQEVILRCVPISNHLYFYWYRQILGQKVEFLVSFYNNEISEKSEIFDDQFSVERPDGSNFTLKIRSTKLEDSAMYFCASTWTGWETQYFGPGTRLLVL.

This clonotype has ten or more counts. The rearrangement joins TRBV11-2 to TRBJ2-7; TRBD2 matches at 8 bases. Germline lookup yields CDR1 SGHAT and CDR2 FQNNGV. The J segment lost 0 bases and the V segment lost 10 bases, leaving 8 bases of the junction unmatched. The CDR3 is made up of 14 amino acids. The CDR3 nucleotides are TGTGCCACCAAACTAGCGGTGGTCTCCTACGAGCAGTACTTC. Amino acid sequence: CATKLAVVSYEQYF.

There are many counts of this clonotype. The chain carries TRBV2 and TRBJ1-6; D call uncertain. Germline CDR1 and CDR2: SNHLY and FYNNEI. V lost 2 bases to trimming and J lost 0 bases, with 8 bases between them. This CDR3 contains 16 residues. CDR3 nucleotides: TGTGCCAGCAGTGAAATCAGGAGCTCCTATAATTCACCCCTCCACTTT. This sequence encodes CASSEIRSSYNSPLHF.

The V gene is TRBV5-1, the J gene TRBJ2-7, with a weak D call TRBD1 (5 bases). Trimming removed 2 bases at V and 8 bases at J, with 20 bases between. The germline V gene encodes CDR1 SGHRS and CDR2 YFSETQ. The CDR3 is made up of 15 amino acids. As DNA, the CDR3 is TGCGCCAGCAGCTTCGATCCTGCGACAGTTTCCCAGCAGTACTTC. As protein: CASSFDPATVSQQYF.

The J gene is TRBJ2-5, the V gene TRBV10-3, with TRBD1 identical over 11 bases. With 10 bases clipped from V and 2 bases from J, the junction kept 3 bases outside the gene matches. The CDR3 runs 13 residues. CDR1 and CDR2 (germline): ENHRY, SYGVKD. CDR3 region: CATGQGAQETQYF. The CDR3, as DNA: TGTGCCACCGGACAGGGGGCGCAAGAGACCCAGTACTTC.

This clonotype was seen ten or more times. This chain links TRBV9 with TRBJ2-2, with D maybe TRBD2 (6 bases). The germline V gene has CDR1 SGDLS and CDR2 YYNGEE. V dropped 0 bases and J dropped 7 bases, with 13 bases sitting between them. The CDR3 sequence is 15 residues long. The CDR3 reads CASSVETSLFGELFF. CDR3 sequence (DNA): TGTGCCAGCAGCGTAGAAACTAGCTTATTCGGGGAGCTGTTTTTT. The complete variable domain, with remaining parts taken from reference TRBV9 and TRBJ2-2, reads DSGVTQTPKHLITATGQRVTLRCSPRSGDLSVYWYQQSLDQGLQFLIQYYNGEERAKGNILERFSAQQFPDLHSELNLSSLELGDSALYFCASSVETSLFGELFFGEGSRLTVL.

This clonotype was counted ten times or more. The chain uses TRBV7-3 and TRBJ2-5; possible D gene TRBD2, 6 bases. The germline V gene has CDR1 SGHTA and CDR2 FQGTGA. This CDR3 has 14 residues. V dropped 5 bases and J dropped 5 bases, with 15 bases sitting between them. CDR3 in amino acids: CASSTGVAGETQYF. As DNA, the CDR3 is TGTGCCAGCAGCACGGGAGTGGCCGGGGAGACCCAGTACTTC.

The J gene is TRBJ2-1, the V gene TRBV9; no clear D. The germline CDR1 and CDR2 sequences are SGDLS and YYNGEE. CDR3 size: 14 residues. Between the trimmed V and J ends, which lost 3 bases and 3 bases, there was a span of 10 bases. For the CDR3, the DNA is TGTGCCAGCAGCGGCTCCACCTTCTACAATGAGCAGTTCTTC. Translation gives CASSGSTFYNEQFF.

This clonotype was picked up many times. This chain uses TRBV5-1 with TRBJ2-7; the match to TRBD1 covers 7 bases. The ends lost 0 bases at V and 5 bases at J; junction bases unmatched: 8. Germline values: CDR1 SGHRS, CDR2 YFSETQ. The CDR3 spans 15 residues. CDR3 nucleotides: TGCGCCAGCAGCTTGGTTCCAGGGGGATACAACGAGCAGTACTTC. Its protein product is CASSLVPGGYNEQYF.

This clonotype has a single count. The chain combines TRBV10-3 with TRBJ1-2, with 7 bases matching TRBD1. Germline V lookup: CDR1 ENHRY, CDR2 SYGVKD. This CDR3 is built from 15 residues. The V gene end was trimmed by 9 bases and the J gene end by 5 bases; junction bases not matched to a gene: 15. The CDR3 nucleotides read TGTGCCATTGCCAACAGGGGACTACGGAGGTATGGCTACACCTTC. Translation: CAIANRGLRRYGYTF.

This clonotype was seen many times. The V call is TRBV4-1, the J call TRBJ1-5; the D is unclear. The CDR3 has 16 residues. V was pared by 0 bases and J by 2 bases, with 11 bases between. Germline V CDR1 and CDR2: MGHRA, YSYEKL. CDR3 amino acids: CASSQDGGFGNQPQHF. The CDR3 DNA is TGCGCCAGCAGCCAAGATGGAGGGTTCGGCAATCAGCCCCAGCATTTT.

V gene TRBV25-1 combines with J gene TRBJ1-6; D not resolved. This CDR3 has 13 amino acids. Per the germline V gene, CDR1 is MGHDK and CDR2 is SYGVNS. V lost 8 bases and J lost 14, with 19 bases in between. CDR3 DNA: TGTGCCAGCGCCAATACAGACTTCGCTACCCTCCACTTT. Amino acids: CASANTDFATLHF.

The chain uses TRBV5-5 and TRBJ1-1; 7 nucleotides line up with TRBD1. Germline V gene data show CDR1 as SGHKS and CDR2 as YYEKEE (reference sequence). The CDR3 has 11 residues. V was pared by 7 bases and J by 8 bases, with 5 bases of the junction left unmatched. Written as DNA, the CDR3 is TGTGCCAGCCGGGCAGGGGGGGAAGCTTTCTTT. The encoded protein is CASRAGGEAFF. The full variable domain, in which reference TRBV5-5 and TRBJ1-1 provide the parts outside the CDR3, is DAGVTQSPTHLIKTRGQQVTLRCSPISGHKSVSWYQQVLGQGPQFIFQYYEKEERGRGNFPDRFSARQFPNYSSELNVNALLLGDSALYLCASRAGGEAFFGQGTRLTVV.

V is TRBV15 and J is TRBJ1-3, with D unresolved. V was cut by 0 bases and J by 0 bases, with 15 bases left in between. Per the germline V gene, CDR1 is LNHNV and CDR2 is YYDKDF (reference sequence). The length of the CDR3 is 18 residues. CDR3 amino acids: CATSRDPVASSSGNTIYF. The CDR3 DNA is TGTGCCACCAGCAGAGATCCGGTGGCGAGCAGCTCTGGAAACACCATATATTTT.

V usage is TRBV29-1 and J usage is TRBJ1-3, with no clear D. Germline values: CDR1 SQVTM, CDR2 ANQGSEA. V shed 3 bases and J shed 0 bases, with 9 bases lying between them. This CDR3 contains 14 residues. In DNA form, the CDR3 reads TGCAGCGTTGAGTCCAGCGTCTCTGGAAACACCATATATTTT. It encodes CSVESSVSGNTIYF.

This clonotype has a single count. The chain links TRBV19 to TRBJ2-6; D is possibly TRBD1 (5 bases). From germline, CDR1 is LNHDA and CDR2 SQIVND (reference sequence). Trimming shortened V by 9 bases and J by 0 bases, and 15 bases separated the two germline ends. The CDR3 has 16 residues. The CDR3 DNA follows: TGTGCCAGCAGCTTGGGGCGGTACTCTGGGGCCAACGTCCTGACTTTC. Translated, it gives CASSLGRYSGANVLTF.

V and J are TRBV10-3 and TRBJ2-2; no firm D call. This CDR3 is 12 amino acids long. V was clipped by 5 bases and J by 1 base, with 2 bases between them. CDR1 and CDR2 (germline): ENHRY, SYGVKD. The CDR3 region has the DNA TGTGCCATCAGTCAGAACACCGGGGAGCTGTTTTTT. Its protein is CAISQNTGELFF.

This clonotype has ten or more counts. The V call is TRBV9, the J call TRBJ1-1, with TRBD1 matching 7 bases. The CDR3 runs to 13 residues. V trimming: 0 bases; J trimming: 8 bases; junction bases outside the gene matches: 4. CDR1 SGDLS and CDR2 YYNGEE come from the germline V gene. As DNA, the CDR3 is TGTGCCAGCAGCGTAGGGACAGGCCGGGAAGCTTTCTTT. Residues: CASSVGTGREAFF.

The chain recombines TRBV10-3 with TRBJ2-7; D remains ambiguous. The CDR3 spans 14 residues. From germline, CDR1 is ENHRY and CDR2 SYGVKD. Trimming took 2 bases from V and 5 from J, leaving 13 bases between them. CDR3 residues: CAISEGGGVNEQYF. As DNA, the CDR3 is TGTGCCATCAGTGAGGGTGGTGGGGTTAACGAGCAGTACTTC.

This rearrangement joins TRBV10-3 to TRBJ2-5; 12 nucleotides line up with TRBD2. There are 15 residues in the CDR3. Germline CDR1 ENHRY, CDR2 SYGVKD. The J segment lost 7 bases and the V segment lost 4 bases, leaving 7 bases of the junction unmatched. CDR3 sequence (DNA): TGTGCCATCAGTGGGACTAGCGGGGCAATTGTGACCCAGTACTTC. Translation gives CAISGTSGAIVTQYF.

This clonotype showed up many times. The chain joins TRBV5-6 to TRBJ2-5; D possibly uses TRBD1 or TRBD2 (6 bases each). The CDR3 has 17 amino acids. With 2 bases removed from V and 0 bases from J, the gap between germline ends came to 17 bases. Per the germline V gene, CDR1 is SGHDT and CDR2 is YYEEEE. CDR3 nucleotide sequence: TGTGCCAGCAGCTTCCAAGGCGGAGGGGGGTACCAAGAGACCCAGTACTTC. Translated: CASSFQGGGGYQETQYF.

V is TRBV6-1 and J is TRBJ2-5; 12 bases match TRBD2. Trimming took 4 bases from V and 4 from J; bases not matched to a gene: 10. The germline CDR1 and CDR2 sequences are MNHNS and SASEGT. The CDR3 totals 17 residues. The CDR3 loop reads CASSVGGLAGEGETQYF. DNA of the CDR3: TGTGCCAGCAGTGTGGGGGGACTAGCGGGTGAAGGAGAGACCCAGTACTTC.

This clonotype occurred many times. The chain is built from TRBV12-3 or TRBV12-4 and TRBJ2-5; possibly TRBD2 for D (5 bases). Trimming took 6 bases from V and 0 from J, leaving 26 bases between them. The CDR3 totals 19 residues. For the CDR3, the DNA is TGTGCCAGCAGGCGTAGTCCCTACTCTTCGGACGGGAACCAAGAGACCCAGTACTTC. This encodes CASRRSPYSSDGNQETQYF.

About this clonotype: This sequence may be a read error, since a much larger clone differs from it by one base. The chain is built from TRBV5-6 and TRBJ2-2, with D tentatively TRBD2 (5 bases). Germline V gene lookup returns CDR1 SGHDT and CDR2 YYEEEE. The CDR3 is made up of 15 amino acids. The CDR3 sequence: CASNLGVGYTGELLF. CDR3 bases: TGTGCCAGCAACTTGGGTGTGGGGTACACCGGGGAGCTGCTTTTT.

This clonotype has just a few counts. The chain recombines TRBV28 with TRBJ2-7; D ambiguous. Germline V CDR1 and CDR2: MDHEN, SYDVKM. CDR3 size: 11 residues. V was clipped by 4 bases and J by 4 bases, with 5 bases between them. CDR3 amino acids: CASSSMYEQYF. CDR3 nucleotide sequence: TGTGCCAGCAGTTCCATGTACGAGCAGTACTTC.

With regard to this clonotype: Possible read error: a much larger clone is one base away. CDR3 DNA: TGTGTCAGCAGCTTAGATGGACTATATGGCTACGAGCAGTACTTC. It is translated as CVSSLDGLYGYEQYF. This sequence joins TRBV11-2 and TRBJ2-7; possibly TRBD2 for D (6 bases). The CDR3 is 15 residues long. The germline V gene encodes CDR1 SGHAT and CDR2 FQNNGV.

CDR3 protein: CALKGEQPGYTF. CDR3 DNA sequence: TGTGCCTTAAAGGGGGAACAACCCGGCTACACCTTC. The chain couples TRBV10-3 to TRBJ1-2; D possibly corresponds to TRBD1 (6 bases). The CDR3 sequence is 12 residues long. V lost 11 bases to trimming and J lost 8 bases, with 18 bases between them. The V gene's germline CDR1 is ENHRY and CDR2 SYGVKD.

The chain employs TRBV2 and TRBJ1-5; 10 nucleotides agree with TRBD1. The CDR3 is 14 amino acids. Trimming cost V 8 bases and J 2 bases; bases outside gene matches: 3. Germline CDR1 reads SNHLY; CDR2 reads FYNNEI. The CDR3 sequence is CASYGTGGNQPQHF. CDR3 nucleotide sequence: TGTGCCAGCTACGGGACAGGGGGCAATCAGCCCCAGCATTTT.